Listed below are T cell receptor beta chains from one sample, sequenced in a study of cytomegalovirus exposure and HLA in healthy donors. The method was immunoSEQ multiplex PCR; TCRdb's version includes in-frame clones alone and lacks a portion of them. This sample carries approximately 130,000 clones, approximately 85% of them seen once, and the ten largest clones take 6% to 8%. Sequencing used PBMCs. The receptors were gathered from a woman in her 30s in good health and CMV-seropositive. Each CDR3 is given with its conserved first and last residue. The size of a clone is reported for some rows only, either as once, few or many, or as a class for expanded clones.

V gene	clone size	J gene	CDR3 protein
TRBV28	-	TRBJ1-1	CASSLTGMNTEAFF
TRBV5-1	-	TRBJ1-1	CASTPPRAGNTEAFF
TRBV18	-	TRBJ2-3	CASSPRVEGGTDTQYF
TRBV12-5	-	TRBJ2-5	CASGLGAGGQETQYF
TRBV5-4	-	TRBJ2-5	CASSSQRLSGETQYF
TRBV28	-	TRBJ1-4	CASSLRGLNEKLFF
TRBV10-3	-	TRBJ1-2	CAISGTGVGYGYTF
TRBV2	-	TRBJ1-1	CASSEEIMNTEAFF
TRBV9	-	TRBJ2-3	CASSESTLLTDTQYF
TRBV18	-	TRBJ2-3	CASSPVSRSTDTQYF
TRBV21-1	few	TRBJ2-7	CASSSPSGVAGGYEQYF
TRBV27	-	TRBJ1-5	CASSLGTGDSNQPQHF
TRBV19	-	TRBJ2-1	CASSIQREPYNEQFF
TRBV7-9	-	TRBJ1-5	CASSAVGTGFGQPQHF
TRBV29-1	-	TRBJ2-1	CSVGHPSPYNEQFF
TRBV5-1	-	TRBJ1-2	CASSFGHLQGQGYGYTF
TRBV7-9	-	TRBJ1-6	CASSLTGSNSPLHF
TRBV29-1	-	TRBJ2-1	CSVERLNEQFF
TRBV14	-	TRBJ1-6	CASSPTGGYNSPLHF
TRBV7-9	-	TRBJ2-3	CASSLKQRSSTDTQYF
TRBV28	-	TRBJ1-5	CASSLARTFSNQPQHF
TRBV4-1	-	TRBJ2-7	CASSQEIQGRGYEQYF
TRBV5-6	once	TRBJ1-2	CASSLSTGDGYTF
TRBV4-2	-	TRBJ2-7	CASSQGTSGGHSYEQYF
TRBV5-1	-	TRBJ2-3	CASSPGQHGTDTQYF
TRBV5-1	-	TRBJ2-3	CASTLGLAESTDTQYF
TRBV28	-	TRBJ2-5	CATAGGETQYF
TRBV5-6	-	TRBJ2-3	CASSLQGTIDTQYF
TRBV28	-	TRBJ1-5	CASSLEERQSQPQHF
TRBV28	-	TRBJ2-7	CASSLGQGGSEQYF
TRBV2	-	TRBJ2-1	CASSLTSGLGGLGEQFF
TRBV27	-	TRBJ1-1	CASSLGLNTEAFF
TRBV5-1	-	TRBJ1-1	CASSLEGTRGNTEAFF
TRBV30	once	TRBJ1-5	CAWSVGTGGVQPQHF
TRBV27	-	TRBJ2-1	CASTGLAVGVYNEQFF
TRBV6-1	-	TRBJ1-2	CASSELGLYGYTF
TRBV4-1	once	TRBJ1-5	CASSQEGGNRLPQHF
TRBV4-1	-	TRBJ2-3	CASSFGTSGGASTDTQYF
TRBV6-6	once	TRBJ1-1	CAGGTGPSEAFF
TRBV5-4	-	-	CASSLGGSGETQYF
TRBV13	once	TRBJ1-2	CASSLKGSYGYTF
TRBV11-3	-	TRBJ2-3	CASSLDGLAGDTQYF
TRBV30	-	TRBJ1-3	CAWSGVGNTIYF
TRBV6-5	-	TRBJ2-3	CASIPGLLTDTQYF
TRBV10-3	-	TRBJ1-2	CAISPSKGVDYGYTF
TRBV28	-	TRBJ2-1	CASSLSASGRALSYNEQFF
TRBV7-9	-	TRBJ2-5	CASSLARETQYF
TRBV9	-	TRBJ2-1	CASSFGGGAWQFF
TRBV6-5	few	TRBJ1-2	CASRRTVDGYTF
TRBV27	-	TRBJ2-7	CASSSSSWDSPYEQYF
TRBV28	once	TRBJ2-7	CASSLSPGTGTHEQYF
TRBV2	-	TRBJ2-2	CAVPGVARSTGELFF